A single sample gave rise to the 2 T cell receptor beta chains below, sequenced in a study of blood T cells in healthy people across ages. A second PCR, run for about 6 to 11 cycles, used a sample-barcoded 5' primer plus a J-beta primer mix. TCRdb called the 5' RACE reads again in MiXCR, with one record for every CDR3 protein. Counted here are 750,000 or so distinct CDR3 sequences, just under 25% occurring once; the ten biggest clones make up 9.4%. This same sample was also taken into another study, of T cells of mothers and their children.

Sequencing was done on a sample of blood. The origin of the receptors is a boy between 5 and 17 years old in good health.

This clonotype was observed a handful of times. V and J are TRBV20-1 and TRBJ2-1; the match to TRBD2 covers 10 bases. The CDR3 totals 14 residues. CDR1 and CDR2 from the germline V gene are DFQATT and SNEGSKA (reference sequence). The V segment lost 3 bases and the J segment 5 bases; nucleotides outside the gene matches: 4. CDR3 DNA sequence: TGCAGTGCTAGTCAGCTAGCGGGGGACAATGAGCAGTTCTTC. The encoded protein is CSASQLAGDNEQFF.

In this sample, this clonotype turned up a few times. The chain joins TRBV7-9 to TRBJ2-7, with D possibly TRBD1 on 6 matching bases. This CDR3 is 14 amino acids long. Between the trimmed V and J ends, which lost 5 bases and 5 bases, there was a span of 16 bases. CDR1 is SEHNR, CDR2 FQNEAQ, per germline (reference sequence). CDR3 nucleotides: TGTGCCAGCAGCCCAGGGGTCGGGGTTCACGAGCAGTACTTC. Amino acid sequence: CASSPGVGVHEQYF.